This T cell receptor (beta chain) was retrieved from a study of blood T cell repertoires in COVID-19 (dated by TCRdb to about 2020). Broadly, across the study: Samples from collaborators originated in the United States, Italy and Spain and spanned both the acute and convalescent phases of COVID-19. Subjects who had been exposed to COVID-19, were actively infected with it, or had recovered from it provided the deeply sampled blood TCRbeta repertoires that made up the dataset. Samples came from the ongoing ImmuneRACE study (first 160 participants) plus 1,254 subjects from 6 global collaborators. The material from the prospective study consisted of cDNA or gDNA derived from T cells, B-cell-depleted T cells, or PBMCs. Where available, HLA class I and class II types were taken from metadata supplied by the sample provider and were not determined by assay-based typing. The sample metadata nearly always contained a de-identified subject ID, COVID-19 status, age in years and sex. The repertoires were released in a freely available public database intended as a resource for research on the immune response to SARS-CoV-2.

Collaborating institutions collected whole blood in K2EDTA tubes following their own protocols. For TCRbeta analysis, collaborators shipped samples in one of three forms: frozen whole blood, isolated PBMCs, or DNA extracted from either of those sample types. Results the study describes overall, beyond this receptor: How much clinical and demographic metadata was included differed by source and by participant, and the metadata was provided uncurated.

TCRbeta CDR3 regions were amplified from genomic DNA by means of the immunoSEQ Assay, a bias-controlled multiplex PCR. Concerning the study's data processing: The number of nucleated cells in each sample was estimated from the amplification of reference gene primers within the assay. Sequence reads were collapsed and filtered to measure the absolute abundance of every unique TCRbeta CDR3 rearrangement. Productive Simpson clonality was computed per sample as the square root of Simpson's diversity index over productive rearrangements. This immuneACCESS table, as held by TCRdb, lists in-frame sequences with V and J called but not all clones. Of the missing ones, under half trace to an unresolved V gene in checked studies; the others have no known cause. That table is the source of V, J and clone size, and D and trimming were worked out from the DNA. Counted in this sample were approximately 150,000 clones; 84% of them appeared once. The ten largest clonotypes hold around 2.1% of the sample.

Regarding this clone: What this receptor recognizes is not known. No qualities accompany the bases; no much larger clone lies one base away.

Sequencing was done on a sample of peripheral blood. The TCR sequence derives from a man aged 65 to 79 with acute or convalescent COVID-19.

The sequence in DNA is TGTGCCAGCAGTCGACTAGCGGGGGGACCGCAGGCCGGGGAGCTGTTTTTT. Translated, this is CASSRLAGGPQAGELFF. The chain was built from TRBV2 and TRBJ2-2, with TRBD2 matching 13 junction bases. From the cysteine through the phenylalanine, the CDR3 covers 17 amino acids. The DNA shown is the 51-base CDR3, in frame from base 1. Unmatched junction bases come to 9, with V trimmed by 5 bases and J by 6 bases. Via the germline V gene, CDR1 is SNHLY and CDR2 FYNNEI. Here the CDR3 is joined to the reference TRBV2 and TRBJ2-2 genes, and the full variable domain is: EPEVTQTPSHQVTQMGQEVILRCVPISNHLYFYWYRQILGQKVEFLVSFYNNEISEKSEIFDDQFSVERPDGSNFTLKIRSTKLEDSAMYFCASSRLAGGPQAGELFFGEGSRLTVL.